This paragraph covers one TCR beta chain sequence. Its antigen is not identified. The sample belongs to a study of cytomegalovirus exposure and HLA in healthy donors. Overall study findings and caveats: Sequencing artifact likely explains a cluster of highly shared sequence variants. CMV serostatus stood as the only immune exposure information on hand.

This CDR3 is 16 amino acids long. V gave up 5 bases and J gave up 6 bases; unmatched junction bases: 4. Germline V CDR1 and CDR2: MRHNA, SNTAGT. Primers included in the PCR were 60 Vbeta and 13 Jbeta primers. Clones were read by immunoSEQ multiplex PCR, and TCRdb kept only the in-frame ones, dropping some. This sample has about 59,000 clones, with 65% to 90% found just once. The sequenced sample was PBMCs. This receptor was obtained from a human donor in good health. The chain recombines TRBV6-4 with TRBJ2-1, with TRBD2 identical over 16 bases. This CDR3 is CASSPGTSGGANEQFF. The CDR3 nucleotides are TGTGCCAGCAGTCCCGGGACTAGCGGGGGGGCCAATGAGCAGTTCTTC.